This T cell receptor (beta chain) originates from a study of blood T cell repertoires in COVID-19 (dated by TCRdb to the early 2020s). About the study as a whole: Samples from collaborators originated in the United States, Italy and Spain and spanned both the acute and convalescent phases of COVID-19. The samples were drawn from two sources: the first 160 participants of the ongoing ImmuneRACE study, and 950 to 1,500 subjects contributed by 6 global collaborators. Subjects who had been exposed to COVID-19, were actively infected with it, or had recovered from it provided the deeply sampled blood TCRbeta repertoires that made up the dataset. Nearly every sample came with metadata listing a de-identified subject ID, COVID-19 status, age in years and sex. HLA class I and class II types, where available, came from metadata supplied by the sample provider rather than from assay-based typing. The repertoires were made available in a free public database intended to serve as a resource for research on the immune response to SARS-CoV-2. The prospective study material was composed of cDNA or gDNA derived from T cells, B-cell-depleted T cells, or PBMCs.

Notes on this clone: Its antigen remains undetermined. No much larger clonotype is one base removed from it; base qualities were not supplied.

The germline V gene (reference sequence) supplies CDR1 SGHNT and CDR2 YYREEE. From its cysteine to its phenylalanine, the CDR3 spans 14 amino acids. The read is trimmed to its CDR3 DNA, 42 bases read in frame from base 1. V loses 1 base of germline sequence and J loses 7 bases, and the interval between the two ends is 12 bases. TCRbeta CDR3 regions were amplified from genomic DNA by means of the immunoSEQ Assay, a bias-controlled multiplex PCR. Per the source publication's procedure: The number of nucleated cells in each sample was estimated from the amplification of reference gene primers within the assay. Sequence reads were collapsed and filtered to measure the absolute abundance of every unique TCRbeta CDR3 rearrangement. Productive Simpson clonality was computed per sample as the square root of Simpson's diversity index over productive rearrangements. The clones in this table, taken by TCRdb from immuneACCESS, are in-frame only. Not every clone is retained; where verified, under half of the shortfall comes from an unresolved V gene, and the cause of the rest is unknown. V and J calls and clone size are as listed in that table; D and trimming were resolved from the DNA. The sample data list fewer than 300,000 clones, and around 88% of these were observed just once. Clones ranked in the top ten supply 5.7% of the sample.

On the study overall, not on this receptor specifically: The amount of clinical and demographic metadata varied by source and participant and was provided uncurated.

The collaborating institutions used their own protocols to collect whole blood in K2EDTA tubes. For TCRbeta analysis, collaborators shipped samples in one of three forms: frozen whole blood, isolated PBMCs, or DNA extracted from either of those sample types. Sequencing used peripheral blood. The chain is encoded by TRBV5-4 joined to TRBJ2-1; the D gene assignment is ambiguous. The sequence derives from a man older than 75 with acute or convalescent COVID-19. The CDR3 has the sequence CASSLRHGRNEQFF. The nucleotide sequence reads TGTGCCAGCAGCTTGCGACACGGTCGGAATGAGCAGTTCTTC.